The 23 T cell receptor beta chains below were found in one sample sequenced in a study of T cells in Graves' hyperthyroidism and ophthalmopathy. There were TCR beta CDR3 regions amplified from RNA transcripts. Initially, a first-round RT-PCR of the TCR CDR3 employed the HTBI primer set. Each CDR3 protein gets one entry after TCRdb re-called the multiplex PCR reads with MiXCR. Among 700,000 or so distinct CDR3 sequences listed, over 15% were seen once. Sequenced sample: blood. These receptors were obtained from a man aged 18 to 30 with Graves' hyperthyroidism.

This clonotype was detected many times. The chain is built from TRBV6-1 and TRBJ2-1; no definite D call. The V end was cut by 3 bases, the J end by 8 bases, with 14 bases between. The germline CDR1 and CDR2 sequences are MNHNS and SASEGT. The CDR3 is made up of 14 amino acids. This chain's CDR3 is CASSDGYDMDEQFF. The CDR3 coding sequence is TGTGCCAGCAGTGACGGGTACGACATGGATGAGCAGTTCTTC.

CDR3 nucleotide sequence: TGTGCCAGCAGGGGACAGGGAGGGAGCAATCAGCCCCAGCATTTT. Its translation: CASRGQGGSNQPQHF. This sequence joins TRBV28 and TRBJ1-5, with 9 bases identical to TRBD1. Germline CDR1 is MDHEN and CDR2 is SYDVKM. The CDR3 is made up of 15 amino acids. Trimming removed 6 bases from V and 1 base from J; junction bases left unmatched: 4. Combining the CDR3 with reference TRBV28 and TRBJ1-5 gives the whole variable domain DVKVTQSSRYLVKRTGEKVFLECVQDMDHENMFWYRQDPGLGLRLIYFSYDVKMKEKGDIPEGYSVSREKKERFSLILESASTNQTSMYLCASRGQGGSNQPQHFGDGTRLSIL.

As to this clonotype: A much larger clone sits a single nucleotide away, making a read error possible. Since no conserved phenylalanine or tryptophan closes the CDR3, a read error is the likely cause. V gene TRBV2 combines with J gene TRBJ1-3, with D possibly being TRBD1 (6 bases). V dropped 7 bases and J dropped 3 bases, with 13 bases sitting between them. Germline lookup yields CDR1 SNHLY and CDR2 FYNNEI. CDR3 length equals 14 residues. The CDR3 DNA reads TGTGCCAGCAACGAGGGGGGGCTTGGAAACACCATATATTCT. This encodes CASNEGGLGNTIYS.

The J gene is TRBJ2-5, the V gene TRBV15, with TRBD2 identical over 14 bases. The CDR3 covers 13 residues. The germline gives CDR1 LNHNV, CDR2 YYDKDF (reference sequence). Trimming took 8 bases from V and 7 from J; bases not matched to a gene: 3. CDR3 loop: CATRLAGGATQYF. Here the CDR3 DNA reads TGTGCCACCCGACTAGCGGGAGGGGCGACCCAGTACTTC.

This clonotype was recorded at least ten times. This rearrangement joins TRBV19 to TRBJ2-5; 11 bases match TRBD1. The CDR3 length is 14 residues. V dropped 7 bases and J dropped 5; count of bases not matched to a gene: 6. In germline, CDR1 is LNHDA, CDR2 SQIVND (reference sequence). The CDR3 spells CASTRTGGGETQYF. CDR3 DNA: TGTGCCAGTACCAGGACAGGGGGCGGTGAGACCCAGTACTTC. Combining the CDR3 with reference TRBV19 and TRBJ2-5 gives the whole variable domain DGGITQSPKYLFRKEGQNVTLSCEQNLNHDAMYWYRQDPGQGLRLIYYSQIVNDFQKGDIAEGYSVSREKKESFPLTVTSAQKNPTAFYLCASTRTGGGETQYFGPGTRLLVL.

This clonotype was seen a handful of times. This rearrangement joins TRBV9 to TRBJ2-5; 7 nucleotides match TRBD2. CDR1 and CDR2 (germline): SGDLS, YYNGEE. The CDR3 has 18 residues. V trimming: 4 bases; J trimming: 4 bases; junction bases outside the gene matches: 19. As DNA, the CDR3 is TGTGCCAGCAGCCGCCCGGGGTTAGGGCGGGAGCAGGGAGAGACCCAGTACTTC. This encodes CASSRPGLGREQGETQYF.

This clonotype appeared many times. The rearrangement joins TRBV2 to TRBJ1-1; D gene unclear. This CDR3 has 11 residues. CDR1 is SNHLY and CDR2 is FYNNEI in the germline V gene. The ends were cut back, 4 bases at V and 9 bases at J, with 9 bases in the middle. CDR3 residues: CASSARSKAFF. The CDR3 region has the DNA TGTGCCAGCAGTGCAAGGTCTAAAGCTTTCTTT.

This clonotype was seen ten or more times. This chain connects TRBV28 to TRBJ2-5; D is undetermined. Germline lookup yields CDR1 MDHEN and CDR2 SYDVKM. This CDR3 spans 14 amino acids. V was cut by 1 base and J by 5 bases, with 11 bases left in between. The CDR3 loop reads CASSLFPGRETQYF. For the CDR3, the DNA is TGTGCCAGCAGTTTATTCCCGGGTCGTGAGACCCAGTACTTC.

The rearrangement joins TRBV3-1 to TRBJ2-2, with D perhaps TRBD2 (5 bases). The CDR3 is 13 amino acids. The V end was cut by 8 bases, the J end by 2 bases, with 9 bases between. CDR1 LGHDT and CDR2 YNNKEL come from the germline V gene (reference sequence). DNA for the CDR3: TGTGCCAGCGGGAGACAAAACACCGGGGAGCTGTTTTTT. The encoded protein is CASGRQNTGELFF.

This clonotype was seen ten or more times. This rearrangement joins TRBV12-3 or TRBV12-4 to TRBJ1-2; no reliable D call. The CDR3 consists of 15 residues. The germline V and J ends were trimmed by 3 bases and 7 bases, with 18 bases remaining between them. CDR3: CASSFSGSGDGGYTF. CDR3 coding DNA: TGTGCCAGCAGTTTCTCGGGATCGGGCGACGGTGGCTACACCTTC.

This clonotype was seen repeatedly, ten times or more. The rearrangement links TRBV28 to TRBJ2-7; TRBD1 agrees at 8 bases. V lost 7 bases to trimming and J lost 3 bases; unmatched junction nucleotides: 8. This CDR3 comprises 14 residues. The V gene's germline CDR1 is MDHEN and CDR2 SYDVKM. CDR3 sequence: CASTPDRANYEQYF. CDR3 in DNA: TGTGCCAGCACCCCGGACAGGGCGAACTACGAGCAGTACTTC.

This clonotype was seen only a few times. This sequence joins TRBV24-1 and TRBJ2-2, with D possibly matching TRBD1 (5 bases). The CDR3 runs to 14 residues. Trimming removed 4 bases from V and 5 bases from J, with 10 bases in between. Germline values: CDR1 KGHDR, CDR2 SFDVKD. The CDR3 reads CATSDRDRTGELFF. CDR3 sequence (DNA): TGTGCCACCAGTGACAGGGATAGGACCGGGGAGCTGTTTTTT.

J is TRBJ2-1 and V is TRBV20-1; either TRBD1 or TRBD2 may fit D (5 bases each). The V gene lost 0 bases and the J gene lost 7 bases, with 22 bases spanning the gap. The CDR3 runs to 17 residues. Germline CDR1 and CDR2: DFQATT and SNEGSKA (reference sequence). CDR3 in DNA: TGCAGTGCTAGAGATTTAGGGGACGAGGGGACCTGGAATGAGCAGTTCTTC. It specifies CSARDLGDEGTWNEQFF.

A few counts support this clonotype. The CDR3 loop is CSVGDFPARRGYTF. CDR3 in DNA: TGCAGCGTTGGCGATTTTCCTGCCCGGCGTGGCTACACCTTC. The V call is TRBV29-1, the J call TRBJ1-2; no definite D call. V lost 4 bases and J 7 bases, leaving 19 bases between the germline ends. CDR1 SQVTM and CDR2 ANQGSEA come from the germline V gene. CDR3 length: 14 residues.

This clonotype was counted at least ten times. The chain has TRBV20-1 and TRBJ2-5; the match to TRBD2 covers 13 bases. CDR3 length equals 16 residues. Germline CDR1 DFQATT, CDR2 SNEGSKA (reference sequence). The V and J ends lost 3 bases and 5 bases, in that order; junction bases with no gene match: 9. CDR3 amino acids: CSASLLAGGPRETQYF. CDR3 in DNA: TGCAGTGCTAGCTTACTAGCGGGAGGGCCACGGGAGACCCAGTACTTC.

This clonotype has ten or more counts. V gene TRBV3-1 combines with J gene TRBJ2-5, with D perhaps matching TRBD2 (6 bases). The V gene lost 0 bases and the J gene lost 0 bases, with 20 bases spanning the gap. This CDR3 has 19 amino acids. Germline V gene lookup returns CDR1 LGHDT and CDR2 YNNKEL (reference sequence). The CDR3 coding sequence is TGTGCCAGCAGCCAAGATTTCGGGGACTCGATTGAGTACCAAGAGACCCAGTACTTC. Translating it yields CASSQDFGDSIEYQETQYF.

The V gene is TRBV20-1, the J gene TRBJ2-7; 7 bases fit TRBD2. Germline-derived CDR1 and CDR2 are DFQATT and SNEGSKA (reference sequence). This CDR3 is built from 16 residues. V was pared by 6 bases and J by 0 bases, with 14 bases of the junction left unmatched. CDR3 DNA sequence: TGCAGTGCCTTACTCCCGGGGGGAGGGTTCTCCTACGAGCAGTACTTC. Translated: CSALLPGGGFSYEQYF.

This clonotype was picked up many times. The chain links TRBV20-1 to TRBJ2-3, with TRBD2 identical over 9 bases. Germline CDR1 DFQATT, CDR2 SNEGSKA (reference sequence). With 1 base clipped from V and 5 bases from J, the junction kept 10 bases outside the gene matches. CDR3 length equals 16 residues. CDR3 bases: TGCAGTGCTAGAGCGGGAGCGGGAGGAGTTAGAGATACGCAGTATTTT. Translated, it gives CSARAGAGGVRDTQYF.

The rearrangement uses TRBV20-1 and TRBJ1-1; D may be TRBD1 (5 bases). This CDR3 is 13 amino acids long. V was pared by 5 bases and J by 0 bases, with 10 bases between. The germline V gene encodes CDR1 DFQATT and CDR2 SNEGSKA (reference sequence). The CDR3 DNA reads TGCAGTGCTTCCAGGGACCTGAACACTGAAGCTTTCTTT. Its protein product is CSASRDLNTEAFF.

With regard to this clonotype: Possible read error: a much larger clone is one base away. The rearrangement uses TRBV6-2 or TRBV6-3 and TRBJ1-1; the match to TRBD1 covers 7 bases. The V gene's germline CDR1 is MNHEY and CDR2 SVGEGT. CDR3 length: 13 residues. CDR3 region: CASRSQGNTGAFF. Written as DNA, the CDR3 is TGTGCCAGCAGGTCACAGGGGAACACTGGAGCTTTCTTT.

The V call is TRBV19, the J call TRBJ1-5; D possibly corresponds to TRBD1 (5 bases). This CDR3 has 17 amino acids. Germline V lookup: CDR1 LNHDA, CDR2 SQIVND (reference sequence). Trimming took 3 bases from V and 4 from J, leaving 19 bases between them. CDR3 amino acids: CASSIRRLQARNQPQHF. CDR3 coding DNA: TGTGCCAGTAGTATTCGGCGCCTACAGGCCCGGAATCAGCCCCAGCATTTT.

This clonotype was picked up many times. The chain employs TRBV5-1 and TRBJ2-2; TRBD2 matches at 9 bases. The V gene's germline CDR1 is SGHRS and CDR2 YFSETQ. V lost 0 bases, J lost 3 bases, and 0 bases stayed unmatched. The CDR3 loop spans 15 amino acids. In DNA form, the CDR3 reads TGCGCCAGCAGCTTGGCTAGCGGGGACACCGGGGAGCTGTTTTTT. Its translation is CASSLASGDTGELFF.

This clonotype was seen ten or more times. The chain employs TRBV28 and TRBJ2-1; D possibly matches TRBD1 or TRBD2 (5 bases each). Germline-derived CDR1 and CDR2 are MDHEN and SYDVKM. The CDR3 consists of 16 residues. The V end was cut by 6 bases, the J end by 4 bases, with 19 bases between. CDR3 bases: TGTGCCAGCAGCCCATCCGGGACGTACTCTTACAATGAGCAGTTCTTC. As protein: CASSPSGTYSYNEQFF.